This section outlines one TCR beta chain sequence together with its context. The data belong to a study of blood T cell repertoires in COVID-19. Study at large: Sources were T cells, B-cell-depleted T cells, or PBMCs; the material itself was cDNA or gDNA.

Germline CDR1 reads MNHEY; CDR2 reads SMNVEV (reference sequence). CDR3 length: 18 amino acids. V was clipped by 4 bases and J by 7 bases; unmatched bases: 18. TCRdb's copy holds only in-frame clones and misses some; the assay was immunoSEQ multiplex PCR. In the table there are about 140,000 clones, 84% of which are singletons. The chain is built from TRBV27 and TRBJ2-1, with 8 nucleotides matching TRBD2. Sample: peripheral blood. The clonotype was recovered from a man aged 25 to 40 with COVID-19, enrolled during active disease. As DNA, the CDR3 is TGTGCCAGCAGTTGGGGGCTAGCGGGTACTAACTTTTGGAATGAGCAGTTCTTC. As protein: CASSWGLAGTNFWNEQFF.